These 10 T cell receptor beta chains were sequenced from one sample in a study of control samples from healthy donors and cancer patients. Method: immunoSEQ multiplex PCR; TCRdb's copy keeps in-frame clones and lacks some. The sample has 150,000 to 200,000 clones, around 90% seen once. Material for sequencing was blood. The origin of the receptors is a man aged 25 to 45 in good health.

CDR3 residues: CASSPMGQGGYGYTF. The CDR3 nucleotides are TGTGCCAGCAGCCCGATGGGACAGGGCGGATATGGCTACACCTTC. The rearrangement uses TRBV9 and TRBJ1-2; 9 bases agree with TRBD1. The CDR3 runs 15 residues. The germline CDR1 and CDR2 sequences are SGDLS and YYNGEE. The trim removed 4 bases at V and 5 bases at J, leaving 9 bases unmatched.

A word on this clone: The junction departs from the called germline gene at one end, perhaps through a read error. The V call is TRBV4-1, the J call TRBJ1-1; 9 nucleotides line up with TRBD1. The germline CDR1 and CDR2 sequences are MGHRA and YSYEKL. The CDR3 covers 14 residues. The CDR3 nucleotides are TGCGCCAGCAGGCCCGGACAGGGGAACCCTGAAGCTTTCTTT. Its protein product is CASRPGQGNPEAFF.

The CDR3 spells CASSLVPVGDTQYF. The CDR3 DNA reads as TGTGCCAGCAGCTTAGTCCCCGTCGGAGATACGCAGTATTTT. This chain uses TRBV7-2 with TRBJ2-3; no firm D call. The CDR3 covers 14 residues. Trimming left V 1 base short and J 5 bases short, with 10 bases between. From germline, CDR1 is SGHTA and CDR2 FQGNSA.

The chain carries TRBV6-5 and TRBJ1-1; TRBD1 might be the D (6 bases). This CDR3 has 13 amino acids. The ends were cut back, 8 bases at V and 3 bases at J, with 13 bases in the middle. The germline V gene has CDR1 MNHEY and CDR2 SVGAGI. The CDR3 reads CASRGGRDTEAFF. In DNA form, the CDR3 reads TGTGCCAGCCGCGGGGGCAGAGACACTGAAGCTTTCTTT.

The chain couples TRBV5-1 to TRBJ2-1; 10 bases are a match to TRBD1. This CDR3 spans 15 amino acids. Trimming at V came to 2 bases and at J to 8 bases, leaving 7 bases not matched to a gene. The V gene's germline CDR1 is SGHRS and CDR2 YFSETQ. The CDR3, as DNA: TGCGCCAGCAGCTTAGCGGGACAGGGGAGCGATGAGCAGTTCTTC. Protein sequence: CASSLAGQGSDEQFF. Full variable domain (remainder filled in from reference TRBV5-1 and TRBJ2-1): KAGVTQTPRYLIKTRGQQVTLSCSPISGHRSVSWYQQTPGQGLQFLFEYFSETQRNKGNFPGRFSGRQFSNSRSEMNVSTLELGDSALYLCASSLAGQGSDEQFFGPGTRLTVL.

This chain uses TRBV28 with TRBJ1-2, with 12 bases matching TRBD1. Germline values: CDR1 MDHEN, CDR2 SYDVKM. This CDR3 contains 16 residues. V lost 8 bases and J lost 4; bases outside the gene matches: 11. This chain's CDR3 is CASGRTGTGGLYGYTF. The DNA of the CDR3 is TGTGCCAGCGGGAGAACCGGGACAGGGGGCCTCTATGGCTACACCTTC.

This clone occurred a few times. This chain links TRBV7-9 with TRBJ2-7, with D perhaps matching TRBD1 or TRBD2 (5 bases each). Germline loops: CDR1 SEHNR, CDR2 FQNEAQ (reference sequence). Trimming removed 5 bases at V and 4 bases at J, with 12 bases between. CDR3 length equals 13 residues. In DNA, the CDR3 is TGTGCCAGCAGCACCGGGACGGCATACGAGCAGTACTTC. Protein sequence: CASSTGTAYEQYF. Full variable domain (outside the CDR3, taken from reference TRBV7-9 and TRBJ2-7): DTGVSQNPRHKITKRGQNVTFRCDPISEHNRLYWYRQTLGQGPEFLTYFQNEAQLEKSRLLSDRFSAERPKGSFSTLEIQRTEQGDSAMYLCASSTGTAYEQYFGPGTRLTVT.

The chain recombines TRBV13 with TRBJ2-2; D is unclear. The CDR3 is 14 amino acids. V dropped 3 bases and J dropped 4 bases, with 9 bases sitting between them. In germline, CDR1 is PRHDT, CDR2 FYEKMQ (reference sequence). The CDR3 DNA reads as TGTGCCAGCAGCTTTAATGGAGTCACCGGGGAGCTGTTTTTT. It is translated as CASSFNGVTGELFF.

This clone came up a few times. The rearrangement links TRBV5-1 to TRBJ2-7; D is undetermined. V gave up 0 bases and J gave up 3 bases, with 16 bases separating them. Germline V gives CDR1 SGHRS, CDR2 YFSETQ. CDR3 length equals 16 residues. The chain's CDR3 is CASSLAAPGSLYEQYF. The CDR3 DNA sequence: TGCGCCAGCAGCTTGGCCGCCCCAGGTTCCCTCTACGAGCAGTACTTC.

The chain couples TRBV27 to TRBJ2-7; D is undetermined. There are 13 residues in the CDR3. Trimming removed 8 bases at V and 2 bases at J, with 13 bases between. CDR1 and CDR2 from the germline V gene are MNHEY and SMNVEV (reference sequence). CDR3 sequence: CASFSTETYEQYF. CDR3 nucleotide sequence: TGTGCCAGCTTCTCGACCGAGACCTACGAGCAGTACTTC.